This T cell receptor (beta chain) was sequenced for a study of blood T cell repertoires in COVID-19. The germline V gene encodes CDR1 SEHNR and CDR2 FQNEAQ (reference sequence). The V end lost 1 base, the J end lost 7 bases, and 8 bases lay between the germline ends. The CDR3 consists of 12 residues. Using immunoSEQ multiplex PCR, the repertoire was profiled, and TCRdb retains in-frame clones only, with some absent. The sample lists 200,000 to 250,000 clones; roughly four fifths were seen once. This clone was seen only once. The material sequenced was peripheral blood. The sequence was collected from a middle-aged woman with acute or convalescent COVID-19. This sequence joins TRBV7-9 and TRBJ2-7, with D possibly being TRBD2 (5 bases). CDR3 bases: TGTGCCAGCAGCTTAGTGGCGGGTGAGCAGTACTTC. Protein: CASSLVAGEQYF.